This TCR beta chain was captured by sequencing in a study of cytomegalovirus exposure and HLA in healthy donors. Findings and caveats of the study: TCR beta V segments were, for the most part, productive about 87% or about 30% of the time in an earlier analysis. On later analysis, the bulk of CMV-associated TCR beta chains appeared to be HLA-restricted.

J gave up 8 bases and V 0 bases, and 1 base lay outside the gene matches. The CDR3 sequence is 15 residues long. Germline V gene data show CDR1 as MGHRA and CDR2 as YSYEKL. With regard to this clone: The antigen is not known.

A multiplex PCR was run with 60 Vbeta primers and 13 Jbeta primers. Profiling relied on immunoSEQ multiplex PCR, and the TCRdb table lists in-frame clones only, not all of them. The sample lists about 160,000 clones, more than 65% occurring once. The TCR comes from a man aged 45-60 years in good health and CMV-seropositive. Source material: PBMCs. V gene TRBV4-1 combines with J gene TRBJ1-6; TRBD1 aligns across 10 bases. The CDR3 DNA sequence: TGCGCCAGCAGCCAAGAAGGGACAGGGGATTCACCCCTCCACTTT. Translation gives CASSQEGTGDSPLHF.